The clone carrying this T cell receptor (beta chain) has just a few counts. Its antigen remains unknown. V was cut by 5 bases and J by 1 base, with 8 bases left in between. The CDR3 contains 12 residues. Germline CDR1 and CDR2: SQVTM and ANQGSEA. The data stem from a study of post-analysis software for immune sequencing data. Study-wide context: Recorded subtypes: relapsing-remitting, secondary progressive, progressive-relapsing; some patients unannotated.

Prepared TCR beta cDNA libraries contained unique molecular identifiers. With about 0.95 to 11 million T cells as the source, 400,000 to 550,000 cDNA molecules resulted. TCRdb fed the PCR reads into MiXCR, producing one record per CDR3 protein. The sample consists of some 890,000 distinct CDR3 sequences, roughly 58% of them appearing once. Study outcomes and limitations: TRBV5-6, TRBV5-1 and TRBV20-1 belonged to a set of roughly 5 TRBV segments that were more frequent in patients than controls. For normalized Chao1 diversity, multiple sclerosis patients scored significantly lower than controls did. Samples prepared in the same batch strongly co-clustered by F measure.

The rearrangement links TRBV29-1 to TRBJ2-5, with D maybe TRBD2 (5 bases). The origin of this receptor is a girl aged 10 to 17 with multiple sclerosis. The sequenced sample consisted of blood. The CDR3 spells CSVSAGQETQYF. The CDR3 bases are TGCAGCGTTTCGGCGGGCCAAGAGACCCAGTACTTC. Based on the CDR3 plus reference TRBV29-1 and TRBJ2-5, the full variable domain is SAVISQKPSRDICQRGTSLTIQCQVDSQVTMMFWYRQQPGQSLTLIATANQGSEATYESGFVIDKFPISRPNLTFSTLTVSNMSPEDSSIYLCSVSAGQETQYFGPGTRLLVL.